The 10 T cell receptor beta chains given below trace back to one sample, sequenced in a study of cytomegalovirus exposure and HLA in healthy donors. PCR was performed using 60 Vbeta and 13 Jbeta primers. Assay: immunoSEQ multiplex PCR; the TCRdb copy retains only in-frame clones and omits some. The sample carries under 200,000 clones, around 80% recorded once. The sequencing input was PBMCs. All receptors come from a man aged 35 to 55 in good health and CMV-seronegative.

The genes are TRBV9 and TRBJ2-3; D possibly corresponds to TRBD1 (6 bases). The length of the CDR3 is 13 residues. CDR1 and CDR2 from the germline V gene are SGDLS and YYNGEE. Trimming left V 7 bases short and J 1 base short, with 10 bases between. Here the CDR3 DNA reads TGTGCCAGCCGAGGGGGTGGCACAGATACGCAGTATTTT. Protein: CASRGGGTDTQYF. The whole variable domain, remainder taken from reference TRBV9 and TRBJ2-3, is DSGVTQTPKHLITATGQRVTLRCSPRSGDLSVYWYQQSLDQGLQFLIQYYNGEERAKGNILERFSAQQFPDLHSELNLSSLELGDSALYFCASRGGGTDTQYFGPGTRLTVL.

Written as DNA, the CDR3 is TGTGCCAGCTCACCGCAGGGAAGAGCTAACTATGGCTACACCTTC. Protein product: CASSPQGRANYGYTF. The V gene is TRBV18, the J gene TRBJ1-2; tentative D call: TRBD1 (5 bases). Germline values: CDR1 KGHSH, CDR2 LQKENI. Trimming removed 3 bases from V and 0 bases from J, with 11 bases in between. This CDR3 contains 15 residues.

This clone was observed a handful of times. The chain combines TRBV5-1 with TRBJ2-3; D not certain. The CDR3 consists of 12 residues. Deletions cut 6 bases from V and 4 bases from J, with 9 bases between. Germline values: CDR1 SGHRS, CDR2 YFSETQ. As DNA, the CDR3 is TGCGCCAGCATCGATACATCAGATACGCAGTATTTT. The encoded protein is CASIDTSDTQYF. The variable domain in full, completed from reference TRBV5-1 and TRBJ2-3, reads KAGVTQTPRYLIKTRGQQVTLSCSPISGHRSVSWYQQTPGQGLQFLFEYFSETQRNKGNFPGRFSGRQFSNSRSEMNVSTLELGDSALYLCASIDTSDTQYFGPGTRLTVL.

This clone was seen a handful of times. This rearrangement joins TRBV7-2 to TRBJ1-2; D is possibly TRBD1 (6 bases). With 4 bases removed from V and 5 bases from J, the gap between germline ends came to 17 bases. CDR3 length equals 15 residues. Germline CDR1 reads SGHTA; CDR2 reads FQGNSA. The CDR3 is CASSSARTAYYGYTF. DNA for the CDR3: TGTGCCAGCAGCTCCGCCCGGACAGCCTATTATGGCTACACCTTC.

This sequence joins TRBV7-9 and TRBJ2-3, with 7 nucleotides matching TRBD2. The CDR3 covers 15 residues. J lost 2 bases, V lost 3 bases, and 5 bases had no gene match. The V gene's germline CDR1 is SEHNR and CDR2 FQNEAQ (reference sequence). In DNA form, the CDR3 reads TGTGCCAGCAGCTTGGGGAGGGGATTCACAGATACGCAGTATTTT. This translates into CASSLGRGFTDTQYF.

The sample holds one count of this clone. The V and J genes are TRBV5-6 and TRBJ1-2, with 7 bases that match TRBD1. CDR1 is SGHDT and CDR2 is YYEEEE in the germline V gene. This CDR3 has 16 residues. V lost 4 bases, J lost 6 bases, and 15 bases stayed unmatched. In DNA, the CDR3 is TGTGCCAGCAGCCTCGAGATGACAGGGAGCGCTGATGGCTACACCTTC. It codes for CASSLEMTGSADGYTF.

This chain links TRBV6-1 with TRBJ1-1; 9 nucleotides line up with TRBD1. CDR3 size: 14 residues. Per germline, CDR1 MNHNS and CDR2 SASEGT. The V gene end was trimmed by 8 bases and the J gene end by 1 base; junction bases not matched to a gene: 5. CDR3 sequence: CASYTGGTNTEAFF. CDR3 coding DNA: TGTGCCAGCTATACAGGGGGCACGAACACTGAAGCTTTCTTT.

J is TRBJ1-3 and V is TRBV7-9; maybe TRBD1 (6 bases). Germline V gene sequence: CDR1 SEHNR, CDR2 FQNEAQ (reference sequence). The germline V and J ends were trimmed by 5 bases and 0 bases, with 11 bases remaining between them. CDR3 length equals 15 residues. The CDR3 protein is CASSIQGNSGNTIYF. The DNA for the CDR3 is TGTGCCAGCAGCATTCAGGGGAACTCTGGAAACACCATATATTTT.

This chain links TRBV19 with TRBJ2-5, with D hard to call. Germline V gene lookup returns CDR1 LNHDA and CDR2 SQIVND (reference sequence). Trimming removed 3 bases from V and 4 bases from J, with 15 bases in between. This CDR3 region has 15 residues. The CDR3 loop reads CASSIIVGVGETQYF. CDR3 nucleotide sequence: TGTGCCAGTAGTATTATAGTCGGTGTCGGAGAGACCCAGTACTTC.

The rearrangement uses TRBV7-9 and TRBJ1-4; 7 bases match TRBD1. V lost 4 bases to trimming and J lost 6 bases; unmatched junction nucleotides: 8. Germline CDR1 and CDR2: SEHNR and FQNEAQ (reference sequence). The CDR3 has 15 amino acids. The CDR3 protein is CASSSPDRLDEKLFF. The DNA for the CDR3 is TGTGCCAGCAGCTCCCCGGACAGGTTGGATGAAAAACTGTTTTTT.